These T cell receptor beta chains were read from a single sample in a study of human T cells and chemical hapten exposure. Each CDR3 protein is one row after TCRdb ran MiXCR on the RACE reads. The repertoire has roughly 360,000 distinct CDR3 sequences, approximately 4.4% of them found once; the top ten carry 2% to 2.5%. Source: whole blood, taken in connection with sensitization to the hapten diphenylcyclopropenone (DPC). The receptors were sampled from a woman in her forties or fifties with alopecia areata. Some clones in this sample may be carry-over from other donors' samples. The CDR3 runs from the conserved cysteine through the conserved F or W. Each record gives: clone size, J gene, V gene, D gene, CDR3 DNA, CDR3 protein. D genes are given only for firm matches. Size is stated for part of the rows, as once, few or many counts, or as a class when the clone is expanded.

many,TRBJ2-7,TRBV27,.,TGTGCCACCGCAAGGACGGAAACCTACGAGCAGTACTTC,CATARTETYEQYF
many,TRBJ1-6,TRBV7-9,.,TGTGCCAGCAGCTCCTCGGCAGGGTTCAAGTCACCCCTCCACTTT,CASSSSAGFKSPLHF
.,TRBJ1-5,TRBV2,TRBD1,TGTGCCAGCAGTTACCCCAATACAGGGGATAGCAATCAGCCCCAGCATTTT,CASSYPNTGDSNQPQHF
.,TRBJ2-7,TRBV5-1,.,TGCGCCAGCAGCTTTAACAGTGCCTACGAGCAGTACTTC,CASSFNSAYEQYF
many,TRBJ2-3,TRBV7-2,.,TGTGCCAGCAGCTTATCGTCTGGGAGCACAGATACGCAGTATTTT,CASSLSSGSTDTQYF
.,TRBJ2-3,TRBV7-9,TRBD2,TGTGCCAGCAGCTTAAGAGCGGGAGCGGGCACAGATACGCAGTATTTT,CASSLRAGAGTDTQYF
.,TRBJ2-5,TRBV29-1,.,TGCAGCGTTTCAGGGAACCAAGAGACCCAGTACTTC,CSVSGNQETQYF
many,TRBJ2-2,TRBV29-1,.,TGCAGCGTTGAAGATCGGGGTGAGGTCCGGGCCGGGGAGCTGTTTTTT,CSVEDRGEVRAGELFF
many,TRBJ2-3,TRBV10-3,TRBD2,TGTGCCATCAGTGAGTTTCCTCAGGGAGGGGCAGATACGCAGTATTTT,CAISEFPQGGADTQYF
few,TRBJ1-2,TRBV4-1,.,TGCGCCAGCTTGGATATATACTATGGCTACACCTTC,CASLDIYYGYTF
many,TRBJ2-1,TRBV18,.,TGTGCCAGCTCACCACGGTCGGTTTACAATGAGCAGTTCTTC,CASSPRSVYNEQFF
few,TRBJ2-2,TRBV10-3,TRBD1,TGTGCCATCAGTGACCGGGACAGGGGTTACACCGGGGAGCTGTTTTTT,CAISDRDRGYTGELFF
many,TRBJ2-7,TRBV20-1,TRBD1,TGCAGTGCTTTGACAGGGGGTATCTCCTACGAGCAGTACTTC,CSALTGGISYEQYF
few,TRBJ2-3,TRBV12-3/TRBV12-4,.,TGTGCCAGCAGTCAAGCGGTTAGCACAGATACGCAGTATTTT,CASSQAVSTDTQYF
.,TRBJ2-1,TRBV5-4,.,TGTGCCAGCAGCTCAGCGGTGGGCAGGGGCTACAATGAGCAGTTCTTC,CASSSAVGRGYNEQFF
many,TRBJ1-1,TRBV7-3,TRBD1,TGTGCCAGCAGCTCCTCAGGGGGCCTCACTGAAGCTTTCTTT,CASSSSGGLTEAFF
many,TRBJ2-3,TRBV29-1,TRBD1,TGCAGCGTTGGTCAGGGGGTGGATACGCAGTATTTT,CSVGQGVDTQYF
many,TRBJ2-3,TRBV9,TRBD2,TGTGCCAGCAGCAGTCGACCCTTCCCTAGCGGCCGCACAGATACGCAGTATTTT,CASSSRPFPSGRTDTQYF
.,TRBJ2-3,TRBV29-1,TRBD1,TGCAGCGTTCAGGGGGTTGCGAGCACAGATACGCAGTATTTT,CSVQGVASTDTQYF
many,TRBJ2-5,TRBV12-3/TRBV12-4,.,TGTGCCAGCAGTAAAGGGGGGAAAGAGACCCAGTACTTC,CASSKGGKETQYF
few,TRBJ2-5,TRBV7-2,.,TGTGCCAGCAGCCTGAATAGACTAGTTATGGAAGAGACCCAGTACTTC,CASSLNRLVMEETQYF
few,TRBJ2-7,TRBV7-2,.,TGTGCCAGCAGCCAGGCGACAGGCGGCTACGAGCAGTACTTC,CASSQATGGYEQYF
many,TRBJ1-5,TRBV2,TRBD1,TGTGCCAGCAATACATTAGGACAGGGCAATCAGCCCCAGCATTTT,CASNTLGQGNQPQHF
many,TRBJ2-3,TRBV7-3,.,TGTGCCAGCAACCCTGGGCTAGGCGAATCAGATACGCAGTATTTT,CASNPGLGESDTQYF
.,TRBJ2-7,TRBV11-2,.,TGTGCCAGCAGCTTACGGTCGGGGCAACTGTACGAGCAGTACTTC,CASSLRSGQLYEQYF
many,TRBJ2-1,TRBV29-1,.,TGCAGCGTTGATCCCGGTTACAATGAGCAGTTCTTC,CSVDPGYNEQFF
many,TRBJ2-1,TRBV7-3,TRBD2,TGTGCCAGCAGCCCAAGCGGGGGGGCCGGTGATGAGCAGTTCTTC,CASSPSGGAGDEQFF
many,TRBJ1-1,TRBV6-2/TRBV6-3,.,TGTGCCAGCAGTTCTACACTGATCAACACTGAAGCTTTCTTT,CASSSTLINTEAFF
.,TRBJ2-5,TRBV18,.,TGTGCCAGCTCACCGATACAGGCCGCTGATCCTACCCAGTACTTC,CASSPIQAADPTQYF
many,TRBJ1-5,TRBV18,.,TGTGCCAGCTCAGGTCCCGGACAGAGCAATCAGCCCCAGCATTTT,CASSGPGQSNQPQHF
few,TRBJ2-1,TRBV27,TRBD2,TGTGCCAGCAGTTTCGGGAGTGTAATAGCGGGAGGGCCGAGCAATGAGCAGTTCTTC,CASSFGSVIAGGPSNEQFF
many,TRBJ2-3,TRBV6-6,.,TGTGCCAGCAGTTACGACAGGTTTAGCACAGATACGCAGTATTTT,CASSYDRFSTDTQYF
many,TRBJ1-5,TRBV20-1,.,TGCAGTGCTAGAGATCGGGCTATGCATCAGCCCCAGCATTTT,CSARDRAMHQPQHF
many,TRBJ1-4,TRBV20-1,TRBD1,TGCAGTGCCAGGGGCCCTACAGGGGGAAATGAAAAACTGTTTTTT,CSARGPTGGNEKLFF
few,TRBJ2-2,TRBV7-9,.,TGTGCCAGCAGCTTAGAGGACACCGGGGAGCTGTTTTTT,CASSLEDTGELFF
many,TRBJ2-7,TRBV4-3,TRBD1,TGCGCCAGCAGCCAAGGTGTAGCCGGGACAGGGACCGAGCAGTACTTC,CASSQGVAGTGTEQYF
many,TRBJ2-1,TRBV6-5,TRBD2,TGTGCCAGCAGCGAGGGACTAGCGGGCCTCAATGAGCAGTTCTTC,CASSEGLAGLNEQFF
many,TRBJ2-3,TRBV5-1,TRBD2,TGCGCCAGCAGCTTGGGGGAGCGGGGTGAAGATACGCAGTATTTT,CASSLGERGEDTQYF
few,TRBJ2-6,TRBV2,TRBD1,TGTGCCAGCAGTGCGACAGGGTGGGACGTCCTGACTTTC,CASSATGWDVLTF
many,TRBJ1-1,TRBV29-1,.,TGCAGCGTTGAATTGGCAGATGAAGCTTTCTTT,CSVELADEAFF
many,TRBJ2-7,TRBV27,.,TGTGCCAGCAGAGGGCCATCGAGGGAGCAGTACTTC,CASRGPSREQYF
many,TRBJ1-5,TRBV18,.,TGTGCCAGCTCACGTGAGGATCCCTTCAATCAGCCCCAGCATTTT,CASSREDPFNQPQHF
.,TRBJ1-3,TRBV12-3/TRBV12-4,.,TGTGCCAGCAGCCCCAATCAGGGAATTCACACCATATATTTT,CASSPNQGIHTIYF
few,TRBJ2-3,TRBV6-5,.,TGTGCCAGCAGTTACTTAGCGGACTTCACAGATACGCAGTATTTT,CASSYLADFTDTQYF
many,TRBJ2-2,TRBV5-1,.,TGCGCCAGCAGTCGGGACAAGCCGAACACCGGGGAGCTGTTTTTT,CASSRDKPNTGELFF
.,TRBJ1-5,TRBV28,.,TGTGCCAGCAGTGGTGGATTACGAGGGGGAACTCAGCCCCAGCATTTT,CASSGGLRGGTQPQHF